These 12 T cell receptor beta chains came from one sample sequenced in a study of T cells after yellow fever vaccination. TCRdb redid the calling of the 5' RACE reads with MiXCR, one entry per CDR3 protein. The sample lists more than 350,000 distinct CDR3 sequences, about 9.9% occurring once. This material consisted of PBMCs, taken on the day of the first yellow fever vaccination. The receptors come from a man aged 18 to 30 who received the YFV17D yellow fever vaccine.

The chain links TRBV4-1 to TRBJ2-5, with D tentatively TRBD1 (5 bases). This CDR3 comprises 11 residues. V was pared by 5 bases and J by 7 bases, with 8 bases between. Germline assignment: CDR1 MGHRA and CDR2 YSYEKL. The CDR3 coding sequence is TGCGCCAGCAGCACAGGAAGGACCCAGTACTTC. Its translation: CASSTGRTQYF.

CDR3 region: CASSRGLAGGQQQYF. CDR3 nucleotides: TGTGCCAGCAGCCGCGGACTAGCGGGGGGACAACAGCAGTACTTC. V is TRBV6-2 or TRBV6-3 and J is TRBJ2-7; 14 bases are shared with TRBD2. CDR1 MNHEY and CDR2 SVGEGT come from the germline V gene. With 6 bases clipped from V and 8 bases from J, the junction kept 9 bases outside the gene matches. The CDR3 sequence is 15 residues long.

This chain uses TRBV6-1 with TRBJ1-5; TRBD1 is a possible D gene (5 bases). This CDR3 has 14 residues. The V gene lost 9 bases and the J gene lost 1 base, with 13 bases spanning the gap. From germline, CDR1 is MNHNS and CDR2 SASEGT. The CDR3 sequence: CASRRRDSNQPQHF. The CDR3 nucleotides are TGTGCCAGTCGGCGTCGGGACAGCAATCAGCCCCAGCATTTT.

This chain's CDR3 is CASSPRETSGGFNEQFF. CDR3 sequence (DNA): TGTGCCAGCTCACCACGGGAAACTAGCGGAGGATTCAATGAGCAGTTCTTC. The chain combines TRBV18 with TRBJ2-1, with TRBD2 matching over 8 bases. V dropped 1 base and J dropped 6; count of bases not matched to a gene: 11. The CDR3 loop spans 17 amino acids. Germline V lookup: CDR1 KGHSH, CDR2 LQKENI.

This clonotype has just a few counts. The chain joins TRBV12-3 or TRBV12-4 to TRBJ2-7; TRBD2 matches at 7 bases. This CDR3 has 13 amino acids. The V segment lost 6 bases and the J segment 4 bases; nucleotides outside the gene matches: 6. This CDR3 is CASSSDGGYEQYF. The DNA for the CDR3 is TGTGCCAGCAGCTCAGACGGGGGGTACGAGCAGTACTTC.

On this clonotype itself: Being one base from a much bigger clone, this may be a read error. Here the CDR3 omits its conserved ending phenylalanine or tryptophan, so a read error is the likely source. The gene calls are TRBV10-3 and TRBJ1-5; TRBD1 matches 8 bases. CDR3 length: 15 amino acids. The germline CDR1 and CDR2 sequences are ENHRY and SYGVKD. Losses at the gene ends were 2 bases for V and 1 base for J; bases not matched to a gene: 1. The CDR3 reads CAISERQGSNQPQHV. CDR3 bases: TGTGCCATCAGTGAGCGACAGGGGAGCAATCAGCCCCAGCATGTT.

In its sample, this clonotype was seen many times. This chain joins TRBV15 and TRBJ2-5; 10 bases are a match to TRBD1. V lost 4 bases and J lost 5; bases outside the gene matches: 7. Germline V gives CDR1 LNHNV, CDR2 YYDKDF (reference sequence). This CDR3 has 15 amino acids. The CDR3 DNA sequence: TGTGCCACCAGCATGACAGGGGGCACAGGGGAGACCCAGTACTTC. Translation: CATSMTGGTGETQYF.

This clonotype was seen a handful of times. The genes are TRBV20-1 and TRBJ1-1, with 7 positions matching TRBD1. Germline trimming cut 5 bases from V and 0 bases from J; bases unmatched to any gene: 6. The germline V gene has CDR1 DFQATT and CDR2 SNEGSKA (reference sequence). This CDR3 is 14 amino acids long. As DNA, the CDR3 is TGCAGTGCTCGGACCGGGACAGTGAACACTGAAGCTTTCTTT. Protein: CSARTGTVNTEAFF.

This clonotype was observed a few times. The chain recombines TRBV29-1 with TRBJ2-7; TRBD1 aligns across 11 bases. V was pared by 3 bases and J by 0 bases, with 1 base of the junction left unmatched. This CDR3 region has 14 residues. Per the germline V gene, CDR1 is SQVTM and CDR2 is ANQGSEA. The CDR3: CSVEGTGGSYEQYF. The DNA of the CDR3 is TGCAGCGTTGAGGGGACAGGGGGCTCCTACGAGCAGTACTTC.

This clonotype was seen repeatedly, ten times or more. This sequence joins TRBV7-9 and TRBJ2-1, with D possibly matching TRBD2 (6 bases). The germline CDR1 and CDR2 sequences are SEHNR and FQNEAQ (reference sequence). V was clipped by 10 bases and J by 8 bases, with 21 bases between them. The CDR3 contains 14 residues. CDR3 in amino acids: CAKPPGPREDEQFF. The CDR3 DNA sequence: TGTGCCAAACCACCGGGCCCCAGGGAGGATGAGCAGTTCTTC. The full variable domain, in which reference TRBV7-9 and TRBJ2-1 provide the parts outside the CDR3, is DTGVSQNPRHKITKRGQNVTFRCDPISEHNRLYWYRQTLGQGPEFLTYFQNEAQLEKSRLLSDRFSAERPKGSFSTLEIQRTEQGDSAMYLCAKPPGPREDEQFFGPGTRLTVL.

The chain employs TRBV18 and TRBJ2-7; TRBD2 matches 7 bases. There are 15 residues in the CDR3. The ends lost 3 bases at V and 3 bases at J; junction bases unmatched: 8. Germline loops: CDR1 KGHSH, CDR2 LQKENI. In nucleotides, the CDR3 is TGTGCCAGCTCACCGCCCGGCGGGGGTCGCTACGAGCAGTACTTC. Translation gives CASSPPGGGRYEQYF.

This clonotype came up many times. J is TRBJ2-2 and V is TRBV12-3 or TRBV12-4, with 9 bases matching TRBD1. This CDR3 region has 14 residues. Trimming removed 6 bases from V and 12 bases from J; junction bases left unmatched: 11. In DNA, the CDR3 is TGTGCCAGCAGACCTGCCGGGACAGGGAGAAAGCTGTTTTTT. Amino acids: CASRPAGTGRKLFF.